One and the same sample provided the 19 T cell receptor beta chains below, sequenced in a study of blood T cell repertoires in COVID-19. TCRdb keeps only in-frame clones here, not all; method: immunoSEQ multiplex PCR. In the table there are 250,000 to 350,000 clones, about 88% of which are singletons. Sequencing was done on a sample of PBMCs or T cells enriched from blood (not recorded which). Every receptor here comes from a woman in her 50s who had recovered from COVID-19.

Of note for this clone: Different DNA sequences within this sample yield the same CDR3. The chain is built from TRBV2 and TRBJ2-1; D call uncertain. V lost 4 bases and J 7 bases, leaving 5 bases between the germline ends. Per the germline V gene, CDR1 is SNHLY and CDR2 is FYNNEI. CDR3 size: 11 residues. The CDR3 loop reads CASSAFNEQFF. The CDR3 nucleotides are TGTGCCAGCAGTGCGTTTAATGAGCAGTTCTTC.

This rearrangement joins TRBV24-1 to TRBJ1-5, with 8 bases that match TRBD1. CDR3 size: 14 residues. V was clipped by 4 bases and J by 9 bases; unmatched bases: 7. The germline V gene has CDR1 KGHDR and CDR2 SFDVKD. The CDR3 region has the DNA TGTGCCACCAGTGAAGGACAGGGTTCCCGGCCCCAGCATTTT. Residues: CATSEGQGSRPQHF.

V usage is TRBV7-9 and J usage is TRBJ1-2; the match to TRBD1 covers 7 bases. CDR1 is SEHNR and CDR2 is FQNEAQ in the germline V gene (reference sequence). The V segment lost 5 bases and the J segment 6 bases; nucleotides outside the gene matches: 9. The CDR3 is made up of 14 amino acids. In DNA form, the CDR3 reads TGTGCCAGCAGCACAAGACAGGGAACTAATGGCTACACCTTC. Protein: CASSTRQGTNGYTF.

The V gene is TRBV7-2, the J gene TRBJ2-1; maybe TRBD1 (5 bases). The germline gives CDR1 SGHTA, CDR2 FQGNSA. V dropped 4 bases and J dropped 16 bases, with 26 bases sitting between them. The CDR3 loop spans 15 amino acids. Here the CDR3 DNA reads TGTGCCAGCAGCTCAGACCCATTACAAGGGGAAGCCCGTTTCTTC. Its translation: CASSSDPLQGEARFF.

The chain has TRBV6-5 and TRBJ1-5, with unresolved D. CDR1 and CDR2 (germline): MNHEY, SVGAGI. V shed 6 bases and J shed 0 bases, with 12 bases lying between them. The length of the CDR3 is 15 residues. The CDR3 region is CASRMGHYSNQPQHF. In nucleotides, the CDR3 is TGTGCCAGCAGAATGGGCCATTATAGCAATCAGCCCCAGCATTTT.

CDR3 sequence reads: CASSFLGGRAEAFF. The CDR3 DNA reads TGTGCCAGCAGTTTCCTCGGGGGTAGGGCTGAAGCTTTCTTT. This sequence joins TRBV28 and TRBJ1-1; TRBD1 is a possible D gene (5 bases). Looked up from germline, CDR1 is MDHEN and CDR2 is SYDVKM. V gave up 3 bases and J gave up 6 bases, with 14 bases separating them. CDR3 size: 14 residues.

This sequence joins TRBV28 and TRBJ2-7; perhaps TRBD1 as D (6 bases). V lost 8 bases to trimming and J lost 0 bases, with 20 bases between them. Germline values: CDR1 MDHEN, CDR2 SYDVKM. The CDR3 has 16 residues. CDR3 nucleotide sequence: TGTGCCAGCCACAACCCAGGGCAGGGGCTCTCCTACGAGCAGTACTTC. It translates to CASHNPGQGLSYEQYF.

This chain links TRBV7-9 with TRBJ1-2; D is undetermined. CDR1 SEHNR and CDR2 FQNEAQ come from the germline V gene (reference sequence). The V gene lost 0 bases and the J gene lost 8 bases, with 13 bases spanning the gap. CDR3 size: 14 residues. The CDR3: CASSLAAPPGGYTF. The CDR3 bases are TGTGCCAGCAGCTTAGCGGCCCCCCCAGGCGGCTACACCTTC.

DNA of the CDR3: TGCGCCAGCAGTATTGGACAAGATGAAAAACTGTTTTTT. Translating gives CASSIGQDEKLFF. V is TRBV10-2 and J is TRBJ1-4; tentatively, D is TRBD1 (5 bases). Germline V gene lookup returns CDR1 WSHSY and CDR2 SAAADI. With 5 bases removed from V and 6 bases from J, the gap between germline ends came to 10 bases. CDR3 length: 13 amino acids.

This chain links TRBV15 with TRBJ2-1, with TRBD2 matching over 9 bases. Trimming removed 0 bases from V and 7 bases from J; junction bases left unmatched: 7. CDR3 length: 16 residues. Per the germline V gene, CDR1 is LNHNV and CDR2 is YYDKDF (reference sequence). CDR3 sequence (DNA): TGTGCCACCAGCAGAGAGGGTAGCGGGAGAATGAATGAGCAGTTCTTC. The encoded protein is CATSREGSGRMNEQFF.

This clone turned up a few times. The chain uses TRBV2 and TRBJ1-5; no reliable D call. Germline-derived CDR1 and CDR2 are SNHLY and FYNNEI. This CDR3 has 14 amino acids. Trimming cost V 4 bases and J 9 bases, with 16 bases left between them. This CDR3 is CASSGSLGSPPQHF. The CDR3 region has the DNA TGTGCCAGCAGTGGGTCCCTGGGCTCGCCGCCCCAGCATTTT.

The V gene is TRBV20-1, the J gene TRBJ1-1; no clear D. The CDR3 is made up of 15 amino acids. With 3 bases removed from V and 4 bases from J, the gap between germline ends came to 18 bases. Germline loops: CDR1 DFQATT, CDR2 SNEGSKA (reference sequence). CDR3 nucleotide sequence: TGCAGTGCTAGTGAGAGTTTCAACCGGGGCACTGAAGCTTTCTTT. Translated: CSASESFNRGTEAFF.

The V and J genes are TRBV28 and TRBJ1-2; 8 nucleotides align to TRBD1. CDR1 is MDHEN and CDR2 is SYDVKM in the germline V gene. The CDR3 is made up of 17 amino acids. V was pared by 2 bases and J by 2 bases, with 10 bases of the junction left unmatched. CDR3 residues: CASSLQGARIQNYGYTF. The CDR3 DNA is TGTGCCAGCAGTTTACAGGGGGCCAGGATACAAAACTATGGCTACACCTTC.

This rearrangement joins TRBV5-1 to TRBJ2-1, with 12 bases that match TRBD2. In germline, CDR1 is SGHRS, CDR2 YFSETQ. J gave up 2 bases and V 4 bases, and 4 bases lay outside the gene matches. There are 16 residues in the CDR3. The CDR3 DNA reads TGCGCCAGCAGCCCAAGGACTAGCGGGACCTACAATGAGCAGTTCTTC. Its protein is CASSPRTSGTYNEQFF.

The CDR3 DNA sequence: TGTGCCAGCAGCATGAGGCGGGAGCAGTTCTTC. It specifies CASSMRREQFF. The rearrangement joins TRBV11-2 to TRBJ2-1, with D unclear. The CDR3 length is 11 residues. Deletions cut 5 bases from V and 10 bases from J, with 9 bases between. CDR1 and CDR2 (germline): SGHAT, FQNNGV.

V gene TRBV28 combines with J gene TRBJ2-3; possible D gene TRBD2, 6 bases. Germline V gene data show CDR1 as MDHEN and CDR2 as SYDVKM. V lost 6 bases and J lost 6, with 22 bases in between. The CDR3 sequence is 16 residues long. The CDR3 DNA reads as TGTGCCAGCAGCCGCGGGACCGCTCAAGTCATGGATACGCAGTATTTT. Protein product: CASSRGTAQVMDTQYF.

The chain recombines TRBV9 with TRBJ2-1; D is ambiguous. The CDR3 is made up of 15 amino acids. Trimming pared 5 bases from V and 0 bases from J, leaving 12 bases between. The germline gives CDR1 SGDLS, CDR2 YYNGEE. The CDR3 sequence is CASSTNGLSYNEQFF. The CDR3 DNA reads TGTGCCAGCAGTACTAACGGTCTCTCCTACAATGAGCAGTTCTTC.

This chain uses TRBV6-6 with TRBJ1-3; TRBD1 is a possible D gene (6 bases). V was shortened by 0 bases and J by 2 bases, with 8 bases between the two germline ends. CDR3 length: 15 residues. In germline, CDR1 is MNHNY, CDR2 SVGAGI (reference sequence). The CDR3 DNA reads as TGTGCCAGCAGTTACTCCAGGGGAACTGGAAACACCATATATTTT. Its protein is CASSYSRGTGNTIYF.

The CDR3 loop reads CASSPGTLSYEQYF. The DNA for the CDR3 is TGTGCCAGCTCACCAGGGACTCTCTCCTACGAGCAGTACTTC. The chain has TRBV18 and TRBJ2-7; possibly TRBD2 for D (6 bases). The CDR3 runs 14 residues. Germline CDR1 KGHSH, CDR2 LQKENI. V lost 2 bases, J lost 0 bases, and 8 bases lay in between.